This T cell receptor beta chain was captured in a study of vaccination effects on CD4 cells after COVID-19. Concerning this clone itself: As yet, its antigen is unknown.

Study-level results: Limitations: small convalescent group and missing early post-infection timepoints.

Prior to sequencing, the ViraFEST assay stimulated PBMC with viral peptide pools, which expanded the antigen-specific CD4+ T cells. When around ten days of culture had elapsed, CD4+ T cells were isolated. This CDR3 is 14 amino acids long. V was shortened by 5 bases and J by 8 bases, with 18 bases between the two germline ends. In germline, CDR1 is SGHTA, CDR2 FQGNSA. Produced via immunoSEQ multiplex PCR; TCRdb's table is partial and in-frame only. The sample contains around 20,000 clones, about 70% of which appear only once. The clonotype comes from a human donor who received a COVID-19 vaccine. The chain links TRBV7-2 to TRBJ1-2; no reliable D call. Sequenced material: CD4+ T cells from PBMCs cultured with HCoV-229E spike peptides, taken before COVID-19 vaccination. The CDR3 region is CASSPLAGLWGYTF. Written as DNA, the CDR3 is TGTGCCAGCAGCCCTCTCGCAGGCCTCTGGGGCTACACCTTC.